The rows below give T cell receptor beta chains drawn from one sample of a study of cytomegalovirus exposure and HLA in healthy donors. Assay: immunoSEQ multiplex PCR; the TCRdb copy retains only in-frame clones and omits some. The sample gives more than 95,000 clones, 76% of which show up once; roughly 8% is in the top ten. The specimen was PBMCs. These TCRs come from a man aged 35 to 55 in good health and CMV-seropositive. CDR3s include the opening cysteine and the closing phenylalanine or tryptophan. A D gene is named only where the DNA matches it firmly. Expanded clones get a size class; other rows say once, few or many, or leave the size out.

abundance,v_gene,j_gene,d_gene,CDR3nt,CDR3aa
NA,TRBV18,TRBJ1-3,NA,TGTGCCAGCTCACCAAGCGCCCCGGGGGGCTCTGGAAACACCATATATTTT,CASSPSAPGGSGNTIYF
NA,TRBV9,TRBJ2-3,TRBD2,TGTGCCAGCAGCGTAGTTCTAGCGGGAACAGATACGCAGTATTTT,CASSVVLAGTDTQYF
NA,TRBV6-5,TRBJ2-7,NA,TGTGCCAGCAGTGAAGAGAGAGGGAGCGAGCAGTACTTC,CASSEERGSEQYF
few,TRBV7-7,TRBJ2-2,TRBD1,TGTGCTAGCAGTACAGGGGGCGACGGGGAGCTGTTTTTT,CASSTGGDGELFF
few,TRBV2,TRBJ2-3,TRBD2,TGTGCCAGCAGCCTTAGCGGGGGGGCTCCACAGAGTACGCAGTATTTT,CASSLSGGAPQSTQYF
NA,TRBV5-4,TRBJ1-4,TRBD1,TGTGCCAGCAGCTCGTCCCGGGACAGGGGGGGTGAAAAACTGTTTTTT,CASSSSRDRGGEKLFF
NA,TRBV30,TRBJ1-3,NA,TGTGCCTGGAGTCAGGGGTCTGGAAACACCATATATTTT,CAWSQGSGNTIYF
once,TRBV15,TRBJ2-1,NA,TGTGCCACCAGCAGCGCCACTGGCGGGCCCGGCAATGAGCAGTTCTTC,CATSSATGGPGNEQFF
NA,TRBV2,TRBJ1-1,NA,TGTGCCAGCCGGAGCACGGGGGGCACTGAAGCTTTCTTT,CASRSTGGTEAFF
few,TRBV6-1,TRBJ1-2,NA,TGTGCCAGCAGTCCCAACCAGGGGCAAATTGGCTACACCTTC,CASSPNQGQIGYTF
NA,TRBV27,TRBJ1-5,TRBD1,TGTGCCAGCAGTCGACAGGGGTCCAATCAGCCCCAGCATTTT,CASSRQGSNQPQHF
once,TRBV5-4,TRBJ2-5,NA,TGTGCCAGCAGCTTGAGCACCAGTCAGGGTGAGACCCAGTACTTC,CASSLSTSQGETQYF
NA,TRBV28,TRBJ1-3,NA,TGTGCCAGCAGCCGCCAGGGCGTCTCTGGAAACACCATATATTTT,CASSRQGVSGNTIYF
NA,TRBV19,TRBJ2-1,TRBD1,TGTGCCAGCCAACCCGACAGGGACCCCTACAATGAGCAGTTCTTC,CASQPDRDPYNEQFF
NA,TRBV21-1,TRBJ2-7,NA,TGTGCCAGCAGCACCCGGGACAGGGGCCGGGGCGTCCCGATCGAGCAGTACTTC,CASSTRDRGRGVPIEQYF
NA,TRBV7-6,TRBJ1-6,NA,TGTGCCAGCAGCTTAAGAGGACAGCTTAATTCACCCCTCCACTTT,CASSLRGQLNSPLHF
NA,TRBV2,TRBJ2-5,NA,TGTGCCAGCAGTGCGGCGGGGGCGCGGGAGGAGACCCAGTACTTC,CASSAAGAREETQYF
NA,TRBV15,TRBJ2-1,NA,TGTGCCACCAGCAGAGATCAGGGGATATCCTCCTACAATGAGCAGTTCTTC,CATSRDQGISSYNEQFF
NA,TRBV10-3,TRBJ2-1,NA,TGTGCCATCACGGCAACGACAGCTCTCTCCTACAATGAGCAGTTCTTC,CAITATTALSYNEQFF
NA,TRBV11-3,TRBJ2-7,TRBD2,TGTGCCAGCAGCTTAGTCGGCGGGGGGGGAGAGCAGTACTTC,CASSLVGGGGEQYF
NA,TRBV28,TRBJ2-7,TRBD1,TGTGCCAGCAGTCTCACAGGGGAATACGGCGAGCAGTACTTC,CASSLTGEYGEQYF
NA,TRBV11-1,TRBJ2-1,TRBD1,TGTGCCAGCAGCCCCCGGGACAGGGTTCATGAGCAGTTCTTC,CASSPRDRVHEQFF
NA,TRBV30,TRBJ2-5,NA,TGTGCCTGGAGTGGGTGGGGGCGGGAGGAGACCCAGTACTTC,CAWSGWGREETQYF
NA,TRBV5-5,TRBJ2-5,NA,TGTGCCAGCAGCCTGACTAGCCAAGAGACCCAGTACTTC,CASSLTSQETQYF
NA,TRBV28,TRBJ1-5,NA,TGTGCCAGCAGTTTTTTTTCCGGGGGAGGGCAGCCCCAGCATTTT,CASSFFSGGGQPQHF
NA,TRBV30,TRBJ1-3,NA,TGTGCCTGGAGTGCCGGGGGGTCCTCTGGAAACACCATATATTTT,CAWSAGGSSGNTIYF
NA,TRBV4-1,TRBJ1-4,TRBD1,TGCGCCAGCAGCCAAGGCCCGGACAGGGTGTGGGAAAAACTGTTTTTT,CASSQGPDRVWEKLFF
few,TRBV7-2,TRBJ2-3,TRBD2,TGTGCCAGCAGCTTATGGGGACTAGCGGGGTACACAGATACGCAGTATTTT,CASSLWGLAGYTDTQYF
NA,TRBV7-6,TRBJ1-1,NA,TGTGCCAGCAGCTTAAGGACTGGTGCGAACACTGAAGCTTTCTTT,CASSLRTGANTEAFF
few,TRBV5-1,TRBJ2-4,TRBD1,TGCGCCAGCAGCTCGTTAACAGGGGGCCACATTCAGTACTTC,CASSSLTGGHIQYF
NA,TRBV5-6,TRBJ1-2,TRBD1,TGTGCCAGCAGTTATGGACAGGGGCATGGCTACACCTTC,CASSYGQGHGYTF
NA,TRBV13,TRBJ2-3,TRBD2,TGTGCCAGCAGCCGGATTCGGACTAGCGGGGCCCACTCGGACACAGATACGCAGTATTTT,CASSRIRTSGAHSDTDTQYF
NA,TRBV7-2,TRBJ2-1,TRBD2,TGTGCCAGCAGCTGGGAGGGTGCTAGCGGGGGGTACAATGAGCAGTTCTTC,CASSWEGASGGYNEQFF
NA,TRBV21-1,TRBJ2-4,NA,TGTGCCAGCAAGGGGAGCGGGAGGGGTCCCAAAAACATTCAGTACTTC,CASKGSGRGPKNIQYF
NA,TRBV18,TRBJ2-1,NA,TGTGCCAGCTCACCGAATACTTCTCCCTCCTACAATGAGCAGTTCTTC,CASSPNTSPSYNEQFF
NA,TRBV7-6,TRBJ1-4,TRBD1,TGTGCCAGCAGCCTAGGGACAGGGGCAAAAGGAGAACTGTTTTTT,CASSLGTGAKGELFF